One and the same sample provided the 15 T cell receptor beta chains below, sequenced in a study of response to subunit inactivated influenza vaccine. TCRdb itself ran the RT-PCR reads through MiXCR, one entry per CDR3 protein. The sample includes about 160,000 distinct CDR3 sequences, roughly a tenth of them seen just once. The source was non-naive T cells sorted from PBMCs, collected 40 to 50 days after vaccination. Every receptor here comes from a man between 45 and 60 years old who received an inactivated influenza vaccine.

Only a few counts were recorded for this clonotype. The V and J genes are TRBV7-2 and TRBJ2-1; 7 bases agree with TRBD2. This CDR3 comprises 16 residues. V lost 6 bases to trimming and J lost 7 bases; unmatched junction nucleotides: 15. The germline CDR1 and CDR2 sequences are SGHTA and FQGNSA. The CDR3 bases are TGTGCCAGCAGGCTTCTTGGGGGGGTGAGAAAAAATGAGCAGTTCTTC. It specifies CASRLLGGVRKNEQFF.

The V gene is TRBV4-1, the J gene TRBJ1-2; TRBD1 might be the D (5 bases). The CDR3 is made up of 14 amino acids. Trimming took 1 base from V and 6 from J, leaving 12 bases between them. Germline V gene sequence: CDR1 MGHRA, CDR2 YSYEKL. The CDR3 spells CASSQVGQGDGYTF. As DNA, the CDR3 is TGCGCCAGCAGCCAAGTTGGGCAGGGAGATGGCTACACCTTC.

This clonotype has at least ten counts. The chain couples TRBV28 to TRBJ1-1, with D uncertain. The V gene lost 2 bases and the J gene lost 2 bases, with 21 bases spanning the gap. Per the germline V gene, CDR1 is MDHEN and CDR2 is SYDVKM. This CDR3 region has 18 residues. The CDR3 DNA sequence: TGTGCCAGCAGTTTACTGCTCGGGCGGGCGCGGTCTAACACTGAAGCTTTCTTT. As protein: CASSLLLGRARSNTEAFF. Full variable domain (remainder filled in from reference TRBV28 and TRBJ1-1): DVKVTQSSRYLVKRTGEKVFLECVQDMDHENMFWYRQDPGLGLRLIYFSYDVKMKEKGDIPEGYSVSREKKERFSLILESASTNQTSMYLCASSLLLGRARSNTEAFFGQGTRLTVV.

The chain joins TRBV20-1 to TRBJ2-7; D perhaps matches TRBD2 (5 bases). The CDR3 has 14 amino acids. Deletions cut 4 bases from V and 1 base from J, with 14 bases between. Germline V lookup: CDR1 DFQATT, CDR2 SNEGSKA (reference sequence). The CDR3 coding sequence is TGCAGTGCTACCGGCCTACTAGGTTCCTACGAGCAGTACTTC. As protein: CSATGLLGSYEQYF.

In its sample, this clonotype was seen once. The chain combines TRBV18 with TRBJ1-3; 7 positions agree with TRBD1. The CDR3 is 17 residues long. The V gene's germline CDR1 is KGHSH and CDR2 LQKENI. V trimming: 1 base; J trimming: 0 bases; junction bases outside the gene matches: 6. CDR3 region: CASSPQTGRISGNTIYF. The CDR3 bases are TGTGCCAGCTCACCACAGACAGGGAGAATCTCTGGAAACACCATATATTTT.

There are a few counts of this clonotype. The CDR3 loop reads CASQALDRDNEQFF. For the CDR3, the DNA is TGTGCCAGCCAAGCGCTGGACAGGGACAATGAGCAGTTCTTC. The chain combines TRBV28 with TRBJ2-1, with 8 bases lining up with TRBD1. The CDR3 loop spans 14 amino acids. After removal of 8 bases from V and 5 bases from J, the junction contained 8 bases not matched to a gene. Per germline, CDR1 MDHEN and CDR2 SYDVKM. Full variable domain (missing parts from reference TRBV28 and TRBJ2-1): DVKVTQSSRYLVKRTGEKVFLECVQDMDHENMFWYRQDPGLGLRLIYFSYDVKMKEKGDIPEGYSVSREKKERFSLILESASTNQTSMYLCASQALDRDNEQFFGPGTRLTVL.

This clonotype has at least ten counts. The chain links TRBV7-6 to TRBJ2-1, with D unclear. This CDR3 comprises 11 residues. The V end lost 3 bases, the J end lost 8 bases, and 5 bases lay between the germline ends. Germline V gene lookup returns CDR1 SGHVS and CDR2 FNYEAQ. CDR3 DNA: TGTGCCAGCAGCTTGGGCGATGAGCAGTTCTTC. This codes for CASSLGDEQFF.

This clonotype has a count of ten or more. The chain has TRBV29-1 and TRBJ2-7; 7 bases are shared with TRBD1. This CDR3 comprises 12 residues. With 6 bases clipped from V and 5 bases from J, the junction kept 7 bases outside the gene matches. In germline, CDR1 is SQVTM, CDR2 ANQGSEA. CDR3 region: CSVKQQGNEQYF. In nucleotides, the CDR3 is TGCAGCGTCAAACAACAGGGGAACGAGCAGTACTTC.

The chain recombines TRBV7-2 with TRBJ2-5; TRBD2 matches 11 bases. V was pared by 7 bases and J by 4 bases, with 8 bases of the junction left unmatched. Germline V gene lookup returns CDR1 SGHTA and CDR2 FQGNSA. The CDR3 has 15 residues. CDR3 coding DNA: TGTGCCAGCACCGTTAGCGGGGGGGCCAGAGAGACCCAGTACTTC. Translated, it gives CASTVSGGARETQYF.

This clonotype was detected many times. V is TRBV12-3 or TRBV12-4 and J is TRBJ2-3, with D perhaps matching TRBD1 (5 bases). This CDR3 comprises 16 residues. Trimming cost V 5 bases and J 0 bases, with 15 bases left between them. The CDR3 nucleotides read TGTGCCAGCAGTACCTATACAGGCTCAAGCACAGATACGCAGTATTTT. Residues: CASSTYTGSSTDTQYF.

The chain couples TRBV6-1 to TRBJ2-6; D ambiguous. This CDR3 has 16 amino acids. V lost 5 bases and J lost 0, with 11 bases in between. Germline CDR1 reads MNHNS; CDR2 reads SASEGT. Here the CDR3 DNA reads TGTGCCAGCAGTCAAAGGAGAACCTCTGGGGCCAACGTCCTGACTTTC. It encodes CASSQRRTSGANVLTF.

There are a few counts of this clonotype. The chain has TRBV9 and TRBJ1-2, with 8 bases fitting TRBD1. Germline lookup yields CDR1 SGDLS and CDR2 YYNGEE. There are 14 residues in the CDR3. The trim removed 0 bases at V and 5 bases at J, leaving 3 bases unmatched. The DNA for the CDR3 is TGTGCCAGCAGCGTAGATGACAGGGGTTATGGCTACACCTTC. Translated: CASSVDDRGYGYTF.

The J gene is TRBJ2-1, the V gene TRBV7-2; D is perhaps TRBD1 or TRBD2 (5 bases each). This CDR3 has 20 amino acids. V lost 5 bases and J lost 7, with 33 bases in between. Germline-derived CDR1 and CDR2 are SGHTA and FQGNSA. CDR3 sequence (DNA): TGTGCCAGCAGCCGAGGGCTAGGACTCCTCCAGGGAGCGGCACTTAATGAGCAGTTCTTC. This encodes CASSRGLGLLQGAALNEQFF. The full variable domain, rest sourced from reference TRBV7-2 and TRBJ2-1, is GAGVSQSPSNKVTEKGKDVELRCDPISGHTALYWYRQSLGQGLEFLIYFQGNSAPDKSGLPSDRFSAERTGGSVSTLTIQRTQQEDSAVYLCASSRGLGLLQGAALNEQFFGPGTRLTVL.

This chain joins TRBV14 and TRBJ2-3; possible D gene TRBD1, 6 bases. The CDR3 contains 17 residues. In germline, CDR1 is SGHDN, CDR2 FVKESK. Trimming took off 4 bases at V and 4 bases at J, with 21 bases between the two ends. The DNA of the CDR3 is TGTGCCAGCAGCCTACTTTGGAGCACCCAGGGGCCAGATACGCAGTATTTT. This sequence encodes CASSLLWSTQGPDTQYF. Full variable domain (outside the CDR3, taken from reference TRBV14 and TRBJ2-3): EAGVTQFPSHSVIEKGQTVTLRCDPISGHDNLYWYRRVMGKEIKFLLHFVKESKQDESGMPNNRFLAERTGGTYSTLKVQPAELEDSGVYFCASSLLWSTQGPDTQYFGPGTRLTVL.

The chain recombines TRBV4-3 with TRBJ2-2; TRBD1 matches 7 bases. From germline, CDR1 is LGHNA and CDR2 YSLEER. V was clipped by 0 bases and J by 5 bases; unmatched bases: 6. The CDR3 consists of 16 residues. DNA of the CDR3: TGCGCCAGCAGCCAAGAGTCGGGGACAGTTACCGGGGAGCTGTTTTTT. Protein sequence: CASSQESGTVTGELFF.